Below, 5 T cell receptor beta chains from the same sample are listed, as sequenced in a study of cytomegalovirus exposure and HLA in healthy donors. The PCR had 60 Vbeta and 13 Jbeta primers. Profiling relied on immunoSEQ multiplex PCR, and the TCRdb table lists in-frame clones only, not all of them. The sample contains about 140,000 clones, 65% to 85% of which appear only once. The source material was PBMCs. These receptor sequences come from a man aged 18-30 years in good health and CMV-seronegative.

CDR3 coding DNA: TGTGCCAGCAGCCACGGACAGGCCTTCTATGGCTACACCTTC. Amino acids: CASSHGQAFYGYTF. V gene TRBV6-5 combines with J gene TRBJ1-2; 7 bases map to TRBD1. The germline CDR1 and CDR2 sequences are MNHEY and SVGAGI. The CDR3 has 14 amino acids. Trimming took 6 bases from V and 4 from J; bases not matched to a gene: 8.

The chain couples TRBV27 to TRBJ1-2; D is unclear. Per germline, CDR1 MNHEY and CDR2 SMNVEV (reference sequence). Trimming took off 6 bases at V and 3 bases at J, with 17 bases between the two ends. This CDR3 is built from 15 residues. CDR3 DNA: TGTGCCAGCAGCCCAAGGAGGGATCGAGACTATGGCTACACCTTC. It specifies CASSPRRDRDYGYTF.

This clone has only a few counts. The rearrangement uses TRBV6-6 and TRBJ2-7, with D unclear. CDR3 length: 10 amino acids. Germline V gene data show CDR1 as MNHNY and CDR2 as SVGAGI (reference sequence). Trimming removed 5 bases at V and 5 bases at J, with 4 bases between. The CDR3 here is CASSADEQYF. CDR3 DNA: TGTGCCAGCAGTGCAGACGAGCAGTACTTC.

V usage is TRBV19 and J usage is TRBJ2-2; TRBD1 aligns across 10 bases. Germline CDR1 reads LNHDA; CDR2 reads SQIVND (reference sequence). V lost 6 bases and J lost 3; bases outside the gene matches: 7. This CDR3 comprises 16 residues. The CDR3: CASRTTGGSDTGELFF. The DNA of the CDR3 is TGTGCCAGTAGGACGACAGGGGGCTCGGACACCGGGGAGCTGTTTTTT.

The chain is built from TRBV6-5 and TRBJ2-3, with 7 bases lining up with TRBD1. CDR3 length: 13 amino acids. Germline assignment: CDR1 MNHEY and CDR2 SVGAGI. V lost 6 bases to trimming and J lost 9 bases; unmatched junction nucleotides: 9. The CDR3 reads CASRTGTPITQYF. In nucleotides, the CDR3 is TGTGCCAGCAGGACAGGGACCCCTATCACGCAGTATTTT.